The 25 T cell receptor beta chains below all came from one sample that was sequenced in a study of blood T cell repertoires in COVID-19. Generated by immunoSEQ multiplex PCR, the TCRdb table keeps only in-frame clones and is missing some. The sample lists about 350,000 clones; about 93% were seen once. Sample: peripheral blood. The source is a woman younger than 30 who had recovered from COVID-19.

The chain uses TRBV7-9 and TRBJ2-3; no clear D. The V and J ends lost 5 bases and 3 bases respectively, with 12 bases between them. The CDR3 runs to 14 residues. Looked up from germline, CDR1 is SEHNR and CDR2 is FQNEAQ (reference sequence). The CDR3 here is CASSQAGRTDTQYF. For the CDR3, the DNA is TGTGCCAGCAGCCAAGCAGGTCGGACAGATACGCAGTATTTT.

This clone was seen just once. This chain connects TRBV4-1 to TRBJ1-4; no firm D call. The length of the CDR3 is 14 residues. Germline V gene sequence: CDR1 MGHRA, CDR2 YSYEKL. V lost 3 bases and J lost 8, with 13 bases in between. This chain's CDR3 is CASSQSLWEEKLFF. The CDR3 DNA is TGCGCCAGCAGCCAGTCCCTTTGGGAGGAAAAACTGTTTTTT.

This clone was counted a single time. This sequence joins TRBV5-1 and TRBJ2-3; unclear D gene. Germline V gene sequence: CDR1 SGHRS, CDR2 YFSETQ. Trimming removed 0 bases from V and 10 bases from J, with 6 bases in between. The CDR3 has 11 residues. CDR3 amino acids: CASSLDNAQYF. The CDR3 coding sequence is TGCGCCAGCAGCTTGGACAATGCGCAGTATTTT.

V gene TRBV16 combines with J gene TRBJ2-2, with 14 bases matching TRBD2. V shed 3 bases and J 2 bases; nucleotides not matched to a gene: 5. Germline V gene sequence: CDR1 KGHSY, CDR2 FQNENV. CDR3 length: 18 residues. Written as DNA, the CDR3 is TGTGCCAGCAGCCATACGACTAGCGGGAGGGTCAACACCGGGGAGCTGTTTTTT. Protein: CASSHTTSGRVNTGELFF.

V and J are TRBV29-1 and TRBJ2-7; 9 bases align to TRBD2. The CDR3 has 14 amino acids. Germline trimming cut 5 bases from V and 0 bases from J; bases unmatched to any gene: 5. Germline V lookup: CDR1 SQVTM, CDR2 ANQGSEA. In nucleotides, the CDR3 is TGCAGCGTTACTCTAGCGGGAAGCTCCTACGAGCAGTACGTC. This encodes CSVTLAGSSYEQYV.

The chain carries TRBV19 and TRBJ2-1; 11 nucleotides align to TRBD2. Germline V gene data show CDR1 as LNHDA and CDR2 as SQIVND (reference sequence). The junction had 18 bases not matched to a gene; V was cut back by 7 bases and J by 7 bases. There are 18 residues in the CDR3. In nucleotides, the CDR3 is TGTGCCAGTACTTCATTCTGGGCCCGGACTAGCGGGTCTAATGAGCAGTTCTTC. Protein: CASTSFWARTSGSNEQFF. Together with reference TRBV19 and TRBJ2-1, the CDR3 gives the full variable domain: DGGITQSPKYLFRKEGQNVTLSCEQNLNHDAMYWYRQDPGQGLRLIYYSQIVNDFQKGDIAEGYSVSREKKESFPLTVTSAQKNPTAFYLCASTSFWARTSGSNEQFFGPGTRLTVL.

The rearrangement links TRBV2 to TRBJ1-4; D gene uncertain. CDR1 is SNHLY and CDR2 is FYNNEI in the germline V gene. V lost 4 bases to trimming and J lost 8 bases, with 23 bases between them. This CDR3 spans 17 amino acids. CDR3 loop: CASSGDIVVRGREKLFF. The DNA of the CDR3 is TGTGCCAGCAGTGGAGACATCGTGGTACGGGGTAGGGAAAAACTGTTTTTT. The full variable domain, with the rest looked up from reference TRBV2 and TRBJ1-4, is EPEVTQTPSHQVTQMGQEVILRCVPISNHLYFYWYRQILGQKVEFLVSFYNNEISEKSEIFDDQFSVERPDGSNFTLKIRSTKLEDSAMYFCASSGDIVVRGREKLFFGSGTQLSVL.

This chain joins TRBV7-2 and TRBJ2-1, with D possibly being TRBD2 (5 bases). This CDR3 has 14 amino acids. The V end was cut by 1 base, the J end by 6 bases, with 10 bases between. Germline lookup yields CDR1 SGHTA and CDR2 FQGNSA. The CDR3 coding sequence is TGTGCCAGCAGCTTAGTTGAGGGTTCCAATGAGCAGTTCTTC. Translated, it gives CASSLVEGSNEQFF.

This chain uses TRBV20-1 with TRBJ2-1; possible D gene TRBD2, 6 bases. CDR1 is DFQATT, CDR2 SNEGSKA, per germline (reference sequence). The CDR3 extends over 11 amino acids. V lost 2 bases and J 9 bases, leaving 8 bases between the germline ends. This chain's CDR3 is CSARPEGEQFF. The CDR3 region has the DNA TGCAGTGCTAGACCGGAGGGTGAGCAGTTCTTC.

The CDR3 coding sequence is TGTGCCAGCAGCTTACGGGGTTATGAAAAACTGTTTTTT. Its translation is CASSLRGYEKLFF. V usage is TRBV5-4 and J usage is TRBJ1-4; no firm D call. Trimming shortened V by 2 bases and J by 6 bases, and 8 bases separated the two germline ends. Germline V gives CDR1 SGHNT, CDR2 YYREEE (reference sequence). CDR3 size: 13 residues.

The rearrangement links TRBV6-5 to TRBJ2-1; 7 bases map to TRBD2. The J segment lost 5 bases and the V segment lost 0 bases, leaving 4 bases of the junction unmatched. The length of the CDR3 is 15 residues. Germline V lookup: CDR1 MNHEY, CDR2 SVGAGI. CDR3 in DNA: TGTGCCAGCAGTTACTCTGGGGGAGGGCACAATGAGCAGTTCTTC. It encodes CASSYSGGGHNEQFF.

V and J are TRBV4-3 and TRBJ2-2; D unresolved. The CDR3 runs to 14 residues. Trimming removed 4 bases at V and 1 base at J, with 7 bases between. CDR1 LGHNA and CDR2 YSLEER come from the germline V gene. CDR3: CASSRSGNTGELFF. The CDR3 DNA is TGCGCCAGCAGCCGATCCGGGAACACCGGGGAGCTGTTTTTT.

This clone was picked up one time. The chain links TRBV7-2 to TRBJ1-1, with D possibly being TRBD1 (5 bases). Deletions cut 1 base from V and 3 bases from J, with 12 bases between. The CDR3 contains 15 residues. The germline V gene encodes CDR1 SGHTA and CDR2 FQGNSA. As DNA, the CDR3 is TGTGCCAGCAGCTTAGTCGGGTCGGGGGACACTGAAGCTTTCTTT. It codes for CASSLVGSGDTEAFF.

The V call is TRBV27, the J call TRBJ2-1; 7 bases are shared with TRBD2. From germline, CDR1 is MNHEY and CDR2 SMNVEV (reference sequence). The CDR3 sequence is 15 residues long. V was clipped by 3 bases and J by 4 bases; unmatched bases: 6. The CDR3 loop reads CASSFGGRVYNEQFF. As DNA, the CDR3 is TGTGCCAGCAGTTTCGGTGGGAGGGTTTACAATGAGCAGTTCTTC.

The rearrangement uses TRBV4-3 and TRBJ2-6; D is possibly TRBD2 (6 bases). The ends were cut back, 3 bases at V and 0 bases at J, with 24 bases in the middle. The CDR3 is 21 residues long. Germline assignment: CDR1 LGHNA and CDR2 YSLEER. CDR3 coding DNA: TGCGCCAGCAGCCAGGCCGCACGCGGAGGGGTAGATCCCTCTGGGGCCAACGTCCTGACTTTC. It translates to CASSQAARGGVDPSGANVLTF.

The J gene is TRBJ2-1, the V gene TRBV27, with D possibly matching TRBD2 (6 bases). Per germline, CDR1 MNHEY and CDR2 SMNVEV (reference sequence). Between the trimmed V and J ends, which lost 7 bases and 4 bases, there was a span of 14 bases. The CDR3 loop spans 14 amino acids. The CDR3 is CASKQGGLYNEQFF. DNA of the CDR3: TGTGCCAGCAAGCAGGGAGGCCTTTACAATGAGCAGTTCTTC.

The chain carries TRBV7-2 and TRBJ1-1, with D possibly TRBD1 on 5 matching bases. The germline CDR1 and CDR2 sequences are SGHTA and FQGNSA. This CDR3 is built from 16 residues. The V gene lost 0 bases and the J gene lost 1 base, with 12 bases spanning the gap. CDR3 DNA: TGTGCCAGCAGCTTAGCGCAGGGCGGGAGGAACACTGAAGCTTTCTTT. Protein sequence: CASSLAQGGRNTEAFF. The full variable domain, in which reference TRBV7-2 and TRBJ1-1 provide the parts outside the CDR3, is GAGVSQSPSNKVTEKGKDVELRCDPISGHTALYWYRQSLGQGLEFLIYFQGNSAPDKSGLPSDRFSAERTGGSVSTLTIQRTQQEDSAVYLCASSLAQGGRNTEAFFGQGTRLTVV.

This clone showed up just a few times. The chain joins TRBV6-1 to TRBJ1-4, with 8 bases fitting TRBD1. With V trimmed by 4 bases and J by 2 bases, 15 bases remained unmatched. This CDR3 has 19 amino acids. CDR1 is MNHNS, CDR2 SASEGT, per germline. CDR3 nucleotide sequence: TGTGCCAGCAGTGGTTCCAGGGGGCCCCGAAGGGCTACTAATGAAAAACTGTTTTTT. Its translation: CASSGSRGPRRATNEKLFF.

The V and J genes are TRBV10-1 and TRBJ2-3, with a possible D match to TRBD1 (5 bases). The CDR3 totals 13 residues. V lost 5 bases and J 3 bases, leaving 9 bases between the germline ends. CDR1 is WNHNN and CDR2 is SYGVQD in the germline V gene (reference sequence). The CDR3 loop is CASSHDRTDTQYF. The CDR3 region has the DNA TGCGCCAGCAGTCATGACAGAACAGATACGCAGTATTTT.

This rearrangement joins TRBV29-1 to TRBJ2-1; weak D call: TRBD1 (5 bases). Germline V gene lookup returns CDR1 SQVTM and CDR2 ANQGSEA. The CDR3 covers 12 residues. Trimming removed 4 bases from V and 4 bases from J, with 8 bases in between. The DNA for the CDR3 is TGCAGCGTTGCAAGGGGTTACAATGAGCAGTTCTTC. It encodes CSVARGYNEQFF.

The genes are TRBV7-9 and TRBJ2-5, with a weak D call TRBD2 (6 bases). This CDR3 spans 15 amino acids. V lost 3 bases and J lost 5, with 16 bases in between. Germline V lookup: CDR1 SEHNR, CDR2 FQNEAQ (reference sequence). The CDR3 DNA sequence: TGTGCCAGCAGCTTCAAGGGAGGTTCTCGCGAGACCCAGTACTTC. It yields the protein CASSFKGGSRETQYF.

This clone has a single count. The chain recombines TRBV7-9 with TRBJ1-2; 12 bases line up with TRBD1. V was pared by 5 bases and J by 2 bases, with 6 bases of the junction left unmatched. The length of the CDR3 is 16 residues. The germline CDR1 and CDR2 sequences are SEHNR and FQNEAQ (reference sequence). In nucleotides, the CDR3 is TGTGCCAGCAGCCCTGGGACAGGGGGCACCAACTATGGCTACACCTTC. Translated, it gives CASSPGTGGTNYGYTF.

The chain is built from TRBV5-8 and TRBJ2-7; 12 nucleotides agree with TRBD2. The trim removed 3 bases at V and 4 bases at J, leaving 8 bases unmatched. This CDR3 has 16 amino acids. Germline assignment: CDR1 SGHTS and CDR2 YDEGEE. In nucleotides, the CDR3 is TGTGCCAGCAGCTCGCGACTAGCGGGAGTGAGGTACGAGCAGTACGTC. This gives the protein CASSSRLAGVRYEQYV.

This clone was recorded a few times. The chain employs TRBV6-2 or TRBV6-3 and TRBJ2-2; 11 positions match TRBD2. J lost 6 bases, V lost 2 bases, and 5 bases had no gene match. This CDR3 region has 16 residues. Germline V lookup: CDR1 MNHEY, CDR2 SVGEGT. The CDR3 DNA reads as TGTGCCAGCAGTTACATCACTAGCGGGAGTCCCGGGGAGCTGTTTTTT. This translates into CASSYITSGSPGELFF.

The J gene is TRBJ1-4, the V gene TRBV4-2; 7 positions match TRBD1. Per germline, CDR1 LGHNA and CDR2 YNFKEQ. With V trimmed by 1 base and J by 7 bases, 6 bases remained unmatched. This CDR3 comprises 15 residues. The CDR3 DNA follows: TGTGCCAGCAGCCAAGGTTCGCGGGACAGTGAAAAACTGTTTTTT. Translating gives CASSQGSRDSEKLFF.